This T cell receptor beta chain was captured in a study of blood T cell repertoires in COVID-19. For the study at large: Samples came from the United States, Italy and Spain, spanning acute and convalescent COVID-19.

TCRdb's table, derived via immunoSEQ multiplex PCR, lists solely in-frame clones and lacks some. The sample lists 100,000 to 110,000 clones; 85% were seen once. V was trimmed by 3 bases and J by 3 bases, leaving 9 bases between them. Germline CDR1 MNHNY, CDR2 SVGAGI (reference sequence). The CDR3 extends over 13 amino acids. Sample: peripheral blood. The receptor comes from a man in his fifties with active or convalescent COVID-19. The chain couples TRBV6-6 to TRBJ2-7, with D uncertain. The CDR3 here is CASSYSGNYEQYF. CDR3 nucleotide sequence: TGTGCCAGCAGTTATTCAGGAAACTACGAGCAGTACTTC.